The 18 T cell receptor beta chains below all came from one sample that was sequenced in a study of OX40 agonist ivuxolimab in advanced cancers. Assay used: immunoSEQ multiplex PCR; TCRdb lists only in-frame clones, some missing. This sample has 55,000 to 85,000 clones; roughly 85% occur once, and the top ten carry about 0.78%. Source: CD4+ or CD8+ T cells sorted from blood, taken in a trial of the OX40 agonist ivuxolimab. These TCRs come from an adult with an advanced solid tumor such as melanoma, head and neck, liver or kidney cancer.

The chain couples TRBV28 to TRBJ1-1, with D possibly TRBD1 on 6 matching bases. This CDR3 spans 16 amino acids. Trimming cost V 3 bases and J 0 bases, with 14 bases left between them. The germline V gene has CDR1 MDHEN and CDR2 SYDVKM. The CDR3 DNA is TGTGCCAGCAGTTTGATAGGGGGAAACATGAACACTGAAGCTTTCTTT. This gives the protein CASSLIGGNMNTEAFF. Complete variable domain (other parts from reference TRBV28 and TRBJ1-1): DVKVTQSSRYLVKRTGEKVFLECVQDMDHENMFWYRQDPGLGLRLIYFSYDVKMKEKGDIPEGYSVSREKKERFSLILESASTNQTSMYLCASSLIGGNMNTEAFFGQGTRLTVV.

The rearrangement uses TRBV28 and TRBJ2-7; 7 nucleotides agree with TRBD2. This CDR3 has 14 amino acids. CDR1 and CDR2 from the germline V gene are MDHEN and SYDVKM. Losses at the gene ends were 5 bases for V and 3 bases for J; bases not matched to a gene: 7. The CDR3 DNA follows: TGTGCCAGCAGTCTGGGACTACCAAACTACGAGCAGTACTTC. Amino acids: CASSLGLPNYEQYF.

The gene calls are TRBV4-3 and TRBJ1-3, with 11 nucleotides matching TRBD1. The junction had 17 bases not matched to a gene; V was cut back by 2 bases and J by 2 bases. The CDR3 runs to 21 residues. Germline assignment: CDR1 LGHNA and CDR2 YSLEER. The CDR3 nucleotides read TGCGCCAGCAGCCAAATCCTCCCAGCCTTGGACAGGGGGCAAACTGGAAACACCATATATTTT. It codes for CASSQILPALDRGQTGNTIYF.

As for this clone: Likely a read error: the CDR3 ends without its conserved phenylalanine or tryptophan. The gene calls are TRBV28 and TRBJ1-1, with 8 bases identical to TRBD1. The CDR3 loop spans 16 amino acids. Per the germline V gene, CDR1 is MDHEN and CDR2 is SYDVKM. V trimming: 8 bases; J trimming: 2 bases; junction bases outside the gene matches: 13. CDR3 sequence (DNA): TGTGCCAGCCCCGATCGACAGGGGAGGATTAACACTGAAGCTTTCCTT. It is translated as CASPDRQGRINTEAFL.

The chain combines TRBV7-3 with TRBJ2-2, with 11 bases fitting TRBD1. The CDR3 runs to 15 residues. CDR1 is SGHTA and CDR2 is FQGTGA in the germline V gene. The J segment lost 5 bases and the V segment lost 5 bases, leaving 4 bases of the junction unmatched. The CDR3 is CASSTGTGGTGELFF. CDR3 nucleotides: TGTGCCAGCAGCACCGGGACAGGGGGGACCGGGGAGCTGTTTTTT.

V gene TRBV19 combines with J gene TRBJ2-5; maybe TRBD1 (5 bases). Germline loops: CDR1 LNHDA, CDR2 SQIVND (reference sequence). Trimming cost V 3 bases and J 1 base, with 6 bases left between them. The CDR3 spans 13 residues. The CDR3 sequence is CASSMTVQETQYF. The CDR3 DNA sequence: TGTGCCAGTAGTATGACAGTCCAAGAGACCCAGTACTTC.

This chain links TRBV19 with TRBJ1-5; D gene uncertain. V lost 10 bases to trimming and J lost 3 bases, with 16 bases between them. The CDR3 loop spans 14 amino acids. The germline V gene has CDR1 LNHDA and CDR2 SQIVND (reference sequence). CDR3 amino acids: CATPGDGDNQPQHF. CDR3 coding DNA: TGTGCCACACCGGGTGACGGGGACAATCAGCCCCAGCATTTT.

The CDR3 protein is CASSAQGAHLTDTQYF. CDR3 bases: TGTGCCAGCAGCGCGCAGGGGGCCCACCTCACAGATACGCAGTATTTT. V is TRBV7-3 and J is TRBJ2-3; 8 bases agree with TRBD1. Unmatched junction bases numbered 9, after V lost 5 bases and J lost 2 bases. Germline CDR1 and CDR2: SGHTA and FQGTGA. The CDR3 spans 16 residues.

The chain uses TRBV7-9 and TRBJ1-1; D ambiguous. The CDR3 extends over 12 amino acids. Per germline, CDR1 SEHNR and CDR2 FQNEAQ (reference sequence). Trimming cost V 1 base and J 4 bases, with 4 bases left between them. The CDR3 reads CASSLDPTEAFF. The CDR3 DNA follows: TGTGCCAGCAGCTTAGACCCCACTGAAGCTTTCTTT.

The chain carries TRBV15 and TRBJ2-2; maybe TRBD2 (5 bases). Looked up from germline, CDR1 is LNHNV and CDR2 is YYDKDF (reference sequence). V lost 4 bases and J 6 bases, leaving 15 bases between the germline ends. The CDR3 extends over 15 amino acids. Here the CDR3 reads CATSTLSGEAGELFF. The CDR3 region has the DNA TGTGCCACCAGCACCCTCAGCGGTGAGGCCGGGGAGCTGTTTTTT.

The CDR3 here is CASSFDLYAEQYF. The CDR3 bases are TGTGCCAGCAGCTTCGACCTTTACGCGGAGCAGTACTTC. The chain uses TRBV7-9 and TRBJ2-7, with D unresolved. CDR1 is SEHNR and CDR2 is FQNEAQ in the germline V gene (reference sequence). The CDR3 covers 13 residues. The V end was cut by 3 bases, the J end by 7 bases, with 13 bases between.

The chain employs TRBV5-5 and TRBJ1-1; D gene unclear. Germline V gene lookup returns CDR1 SGHKS and CDR2 YYEKEE (reference sequence). The CDR3 covers 14 residues. Deletions cut 6 bases from V and 6 bases from J, with 18 bases between. CDR3 sequence reads: CASNKNSGGAEAFF. The CDR3 region has the DNA TGTGCCAGCAACAAAAACTCCGGCGGGGCTGAAGCTTTCTTT. Supplemented by reference TRBV5-5 and TRBJ1-1, the full variable domain reads DAGVTQSPTHLIKTRGQQVTLRCSPISGHKSVSWYQQVLGQGPQFIFQYYEKEERGRGNFPDRFSARQFPNYSSELNVNALLLGDSALYLCASNKNSGGAEAFFGQGTRLTVV.

The chain uses TRBV15 and TRBJ1-1; D call uncertain. The CDR3 is made up of 14 amino acids. Germline V gives CDR1 LNHNV, CDR2 YYDKDF (reference sequence). Trimming shortened V by 0 bases and J by 5 bases, and 10 bases separated the two germline ends. The CDR3 DNA is TGTGCCACCAGCAGAGATCTCAGGAATACTGAAGCTTTCTTT. As protein: CATSRDLRNTEAFF.

This chain joins TRBV7-6 and TRBJ1-6; D remains ambiguous. Germline-derived CDR1 and CDR2 are SGHVS and FNYEAQ. This CDR3 region has 15 residues. The V end was cut by 4 bases, the J end by 7 bases, with 14 bases between. The CDR3 sequence is CASSSQPTGNSPLHF. The CDR3 DNA sequence: TGTGCCAGCAGCTCCCAGCCTACTGGGAATTCACCCCTCCACTTT.

The gene calls are TRBV25-1 and TRBJ1-5, with TRBD1 matching over 7 bases. CDR1 and CDR2 from the germline V gene are MGHDK and SYGVNS. V trimming: 5 bases; J trimming: 6 bases; junction bases outside the gene matches: 7. The CDR3 sequence is 14 residues long. The CDR3 DNA reads as TGTGCCAGCAGTACCGGACAGGCCCCTCAGCCCCAGCATTTT. Amino acid sequence: CASSTGQAPQPQHF.

The chain recombines TRBV9 with TRBJ2-1; D might be TRBD2 (6 bases). CDR3 size: 14 residues. V lost 4 bases to trimming and J lost 9 bases, with 17 bases between them. From germline, CDR1 is SGDLS and CDR2 YYNGEE. The CDR3 DNA is TGTGCCAGCAGCCCCCGTCGCGGGAATGGTGAGCAGTTCTTC. Its protein is CASSPRRGNGEQFF.

The V call is TRBV9, the J call TRBJ2-5, with D perhaps TRBD1 (5 bases). Between the trimmed V and J ends, which lost 4 bases and 4 bases, there was a span of 14 bases. The CDR3 has 14 amino acids. CDR1 is SGDLS, CDR2 YYNGEE, per germline. CDR3 sequence (DNA): TGTGCCAGCAGCCTGCTGGGGCAGAGAGAGACCCAGTACTTC. It translates to CASSLLGQRETQYF.

For the CDR3, the DNA is TGCGCCAGCAGCCCGTCAATACGGACAGTCGATAATTCACCCCTCCACTTT. Protein sequence: CASSPSIRTVDNSPLHF. This sequence joins TRBV4-3 and TRBJ1-6; a weak D match, TRBD1 (6 bases). Germline V lookup: CDR1 LGHNA, CDR2 YSLEER. The CDR3 totals 17 residues. Trimming removed 4 bases at V and 5 bases at J, with 18 bases between.